A single sample is the source of the 8 T cell receptor beta chains below, sequenced in a study of T-cell reconstitution after alpha-beta-depleted transplantation in children. Unique molecular identifiers were incorporated during preparation of the TCRbeta library. TCRdb reprocessed the PCR reads via MiXCR and lists one record per CDR3 protein. This table holds around 490,000 distinct CDR3 sequences, 11% found once. Sequences were derived from PBMCs, mostly from graft donor cells, sampled 180 days after TCRalphabeta/CD19-depleted stem cell transplant. These receptors originate from a female patient between 2 and 15 years old who had a stem cell transplant for aplastic anemia, so the T cells may come from the graft donor.

This clonotype appeared a few times. This chain connects TRBV12-3 or TRBV12-4 to TRBJ2-7; 8 bases align to TRBD2. Unmatched junction bases numbered 13, after V lost 3 bases and J lost 3 bases. This CDR3 has 17 residues. As DNA, the CDR3 is TGTGCCAGCAGTTTGTTGCCCAGGCTAGCGGGTTTCTACGAGCAGTACTTC. Its translation is CASSLLPRLAGFYEQYF.

The chain recombines TRBV12-3 or TRBV12-4 with TRBJ2-1; 11 nucleotides align to TRBD2. The V gene end was trimmed by 5 bases and the J gene end by 9 bases; junction bases not matched to a gene: 21. The CDR3 contains 19 residues. The CDR3 DNA reads TGTGCCAGCAGTCGGAGGAGACAGGGATATCGTCTAGCGGGAGGTGAGCAGTTCTTC. Translating gives CASSRRRQGYRLAGGEQFF.

This clonotype was observed many times. The CDR3 sequence is CASSHSDTQYF. Here the CDR3 DNA reads TGTGCCAGCAGTCACTCAGATACGCAGTATTTT. V and J are TRBV12-3 or TRBV12-4 and TRBJ2-3; D remains ambiguous. V shed 5 bases and J shed 4 bases, with 4 bases lying between them. The CDR3 totals 11 residues.

This clonotype has more than one count but fewer than ten. The gene calls are TRBV6-2 or TRBV6-3 and TRBJ2-2; 10 bases map to TRBD2. V shed 2 bases, J shed 5 bases, and the junction held 11 bases outside the gene matches. CDR1 is MNHEY, CDR2 SVGEGT, per germline. The CDR3 totals 18 residues. CDR3 loop: CASSYTTFSGRQTGELFF. The CDR3 nucleotides are TGTGCCAGCAGTTACACGACCTTTAGCGGGAGGCAAACCGGGGAGCTGTTTTTT.

The chain employs TRBV9 and TRBJ2-3; 8 positions agree with TRBD2. V lost 0 bases and J lost 3; bases outside the gene matches: 3. Germline-derived CDR1 and CDR2 are SGDLS and YYNGEE. The CDR3 covers 15 residues. As DNA, the CDR3 is TGTGCCAGCAGCGTAGGCGGGAGGACGACAGATACGCAGTATTTT. Amino acid sequence: CASSVGGRTTDTQYF. The variable domain in full, with the rest retrieved from reference TRBV9 and TRBJ2-3, is DSGVTQTPKHLITATGQRVTLRCSPRSGDLSVYWYQQSLDQGLQFLIQYYNGEERAKGNILERFSAQQFPDLHSELNLSSLELGDSALYFCASSVGGRTTDTQYFGPGTRLTVL.

This clonotype has more than one count but fewer than ten. The chain employs TRBV5-1 and TRBJ2-1; 7 nucleotides line up with TRBD2. The V segment lost 0 bases and the J segment 7 bases; nucleotides outside the gene matches: 4. The CDR3 is 14 residues long. CDR1 is SGHRS and CDR2 is YFSETQ in the germline V gene. The DNA for the CDR3 is TGCGCCAGCAGCTTGGGGACTAGGAGGAATGAGCAGTTCTTC. It translates to CASSLGTRRNEQFF.

This clonotype has ten or more counts. The V gene is TRBV7-9, the J gene TRBJ1-2, with TRBD1 matching over 8 bases. Germline trimming cut 2 bases from V and 3 bases from J; bases unmatched to any gene: 5. The CDR3 has 15 amino acids. The V gene's germline CDR1 is SEHNR and CDR2 FQNEAQ (reference sequence). In DNA, the CDR3 is TGTGCCAGCAGCTTATACCAGGGGGCGGACTATGGCTACACCTTC. Protein sequence: CASSLYQGADYGYTF.

Ten or more counts support this clonotype. V and J are TRBV24-1 and TRBJ2-5; TRBD1 might be the D (6 bases). This CDR3 spans 14 amino acids. From germline, CDR1 is KGHDR and CDR2 SFDVKD. V was clipped by 3 bases and J by 5 bases, with 12 bases between them. Here the CDR3 DNA reads TGTGCCACCAGTGATCCAGGGGTAGTGGAGACCCAGTACTTC. Its translation: CATSDPGVVETQYF.